The sequence of this T cell receptor (beta chain) was determined in a study of T cells after yellow fever vaccination. Study results and caveats: Relatively few clonotypes were ones that appeared in both CD4 and CD8 compartments.

In this sample, this clonotype is medium-sized (0.01 to 0.1%). With V trimmed by 0 bases and J by 3 bases, 4 bases remained unmatched. The germline V gene has CDR1 LNHNV and CDR2 YYDKDF (reference sequence). CDR3 length: 16 amino acids. TCRdb fed the 5' RACE reads into MiXCR, producing one record per CDR3 protein. The sample carries 14,000 or so distinct CDR3 sequences, less than 7.5% recorded once. The receptor was derived from a man aged 18 to 29 who received the YFV17D yellow fever vaccine. The starting material was PBMCs, either bulk or a sorted T-cell subset (CD4+, CD8+, memory, or dextramer-sorted; not recorded which), obtained on the day of the yellow fever booster vaccination. The chain is built from TRBV15 and TRBJ2-3; 9 nucleotides match TRBD2. The CDR3 DNA reads as TGTGCCACCAGCAGAGATGGCAGCGGGGGGACAGATACGCAGTATTTT. Its translation: CATSRDGSGGTDTQYF.